What follows is one T cell receptor (beta chain) and its context. As yet, its antigen is unknown. This CDR3 contains 15 residues. The V gene lost 1 base and the J gene lost 5 bases, with 15 bases spanning the gap. Germline loops: CDR1 GTSNPN, CDR2 SVGIG (reference sequence). Some clones are missing from TCRdb's copy, which holds only in-frame ones; the method was immunoSEQ multiplex PCR. Of about 73,000 clones listed, roughly 80% were seen once; the top ten hold about 50%. This record comes from a study of T cell responses to AZD1222 COVID-19 vaccine. Study-wide results and caveats: Vaccination with two AZD1222 doses was followed by a rise in Spike-specific TCR breadth and depth. Within unmutated variant regions lay the reported targets of nearly half of spike-specific TCRs.

The sample consisted of peripheral blood, taken 28 days after the second AZD1222 dose. V and J are TRBV30 and TRBJ2-1, with no clear D. The TCR comes from an adult who received the AZD1222 COVID-19 vaccine. CDR3 nucleotides: TGTGCCTGGAGTGGGTTCGGGCTGAACAACAATGAGCAGTTCTTC. Translation: CAWSGFGLNNNEQFF.